These 25 T cell receptor beta chains came from one sample sequenced in a study of regulatory T cells in long-lasting Graves disease. Time point meaning: newly diagnosed GD, antithyroid drugs for less than 3 months. PBMCs provided the RNA from which the TCR library was made. To make TCR beta libraries, researchers used iRepertoire HTBI primers and Arm-PCR of CDR3 regions. TCRdb itself ran the multiplex PCR reads through MiXCR, one entry per CDR3 protein. The sample lists a few hundred thousand distinct CDR3 sequences; 13% were seen once. This sample was also put to use in a study of T cells in Graves' hyperthyroidism and ophthalmopathy.

The specimen was peripheral blood mononuclear cells (PBMCs), collected at new diagnosis, from a patient treated with antithyroid drugs. The receptor set was obtained from a man aged 25-45 years with Graves disease.

The chain combines TRBV29-1 with TRBJ2-7, with 9 bases lining up with TRBD1. The V and J ends lost 4 bases and 9 bases, in that order; junction bases with no gene match: 10. This CDR3 contains 13 residues. Germline lookup yields CDR1 SQVTM and CDR2 ANQGSEA. The CDR3 coding sequence is TGCAGCGTTGGTGGTCCCTGGACAGGGGTGCAGTACTTC. It specifies CSVGGPWTGVQYF.

The genes are TRBV12-3 or TRBV12-4 and TRBJ1-2; D is possibly TRBD1 (5 bases). V was shortened by 5 bases and J by 8 bases, with 18 bases between the two germline ends. This CDR3 comprises 14 residues. The CDR3 DNA follows: TGTGCCAGCAGTACGGGACCGGCCCTGGGAGGCTACACCTTC. Protein sequence: CASSTGPALGGYTF.

This clonotype was counted at least ten times. The V gene is TRBV5-1, the J gene TRBJ2-1, with 10 bases lining up with TRBD2. CDR3 length: 17 residues. J gave up 4 bases and V 0 bases, and 7 bases lay outside the gene matches. CDR1 and CDR2 (germline): SGHRS, YFSETQ. CDR3 nucleotides: TGCGCCAGCAGCTTGGATAGCGGGAGGCCTTGGTACAATGAGCAGTTCTTC. Translation gives CASSLDSGRPWYNEQFF.

This clonotype has a count of ten or more. The gene calls are TRBV6-1 and TRBJ1-4; TRBD1 might be the D (6 bases). Germline V CDR1 and CDR2: MNHNS, SASEGT. V was clipped by 6 bases and J by 8 bases, with 10 bases between them. The CDR3 has 12 residues. CDR3: CASRLDREKLFF. The CDR3 bases are TGTGCCAGCAGATTAGACAGGGAAAAACTGTTTTTT.

This rearrangement joins TRBV27 to TRBJ1-4, with 8 bases identical to TRBD1. The germline V gene encodes CDR1 MNHEY and CDR2 SMNVEV (reference sequence). J lost 8 bases, V lost 8 bases, and 10 bases had no gene match. The CDR3 covers 14 residues. CDR3 residues: CASQRTGRDEKLFF. The CDR3 DNA is TGTGCCAGCCAACGGACAGGGAGGGACGAAAAACTGTTTTTT.

This clonotype has a handful of counts. The chain recombines TRBV30 with TRBJ2-7; 8 bases map to TRBD1. This CDR3 region has 17 residues. Germline CDR1 is GTSNPN and CDR2 is SVGIG (reference sequence). Trimming took 3 bases from V and 3 from J; bases not matched to a gene: 16. This CDR3 reads CAWSDRGGDRKIYEQYF. The CDR3 bases are TGTGCCTGGAGCGACAGGGGCGGGGACAGAAAGATCTACGAGCAGTACTTC.

This clonotype was seen repeatedly, ten times or more. The J gene is TRBJ2-1, the V gene TRBV6-1; D gene ambiguous. This CDR3 region has 13 residues. V was clipped by 2 bases and J by 8 bases, with 10 bases between them. The germline gives CDR1 MNHNS, CDR2 SASEGT. CDR3 DNA sequence: TGTGCCAGCAGTGAAAAGTGGGTGGATGAGCAGTTCTTC. Its translation: CASSEKWVDEQFF.

Many counts were recorded for this clonotype. The chain uses TRBV5-1 and TRBJ2-3, with TRBD2 matching 12 bases. The CDR3 contains 17 residues. CDR1 SGHRS and CDR2 YFSETQ come from the germline V gene. With V trimmed by 0 bases and J by 4 bases, 6 bases remained unmatched. In DNA, the CDR3 is TGCGCCAGCAGCTTGGTGGCTAGCGGGAGGGCCGCAGATACGCAGTATTTT. It codes for CASSLVASGRAADTQYF.

The chain joins TRBV18 to TRBJ2-5; 10 bases line up with TRBD1. V lost 6 bases, J lost 3 bases, and 10 bases stayed unmatched. Germline CDR1 KGHSH, CDR2 LQKENI. CDR3 length equals 16 residues. As DNA, the CDR3 is TGTGCCAGCTCCCCTCTCCCCGGGACAGGGGAAGAGACCCAGTACTTC. Residues: CASSPLPGTGEETQYF. Full variable domain (rest looked up from reference TRBV18 and TRBJ2-5): NAGVMQNPRHLVRRRGQEARLRCSPMKGHSHVYWYRQLPEEGLKFMVYLQKENIIDESGMPKERFSAEFPKEGPSILRIQQVVRGDSAAYFCASSPLPGTGEETQYFGPGTRLLVL.

This clonotype was detected only a few times. The V and J genes are TRBV9 and TRBJ2-7; D is perhaps TRBD1 or TRBD2 (6 bases each). The CDR3 sequence is 15 residues long. V was shortened by 4 bases and J by 3 bases, with 17 bases between the two germline ends. The germline V gene encodes CDR1 SGDLS and CDR2 YYNGEE. CDR3 sequence (DNA): TGTGCCAGCAGCCCCTCGGACGGGGGCCTCTACGAGCAGTACTTC. It codes for CASSPSDGGLYEQYF.

The sample holds many counts of this clonotype. The rearrangement joins TRBV12-3 or TRBV12-4 to TRBJ2-7; TRBD2 matches at 14 bases. There are 15 residues in the CDR3. J was trimmed by 7 bases and V by 6 bases; bases with no gene match: 8. CDR3 protein: CASRSGLAGVGEQYF. CDR3 in DNA: TGTGCCAGCAGATCGGGACTAGCGGGAGTGGGAGAGCAGTACTTC.

This clonotype has just a few counts. The chain joins TRBV5-6 to TRBJ1-1; TRBD1 matches at 9 bases. The trim removed 4 bases at V and 4 bases at J, leaving 8 bases unmatched. Germline CDR1 SGHDT, CDR2 YYEEEE. This CDR3 is built from 15 residues. The CDR3: CASSGTGGGGTEAFF. CDR3 in DNA: TGTGCCAGCAGCGGTACAGGGGGCGGTGGCACTGAAGCTTTCTTT.

This clonotype was picked up many times. This chain joins TRBV19 and TRBJ2-1; a weak D match, TRBD2 (6 bases). CDR3 size: 14 residues. The germline V gene has CDR1 LNHDA and CDR2 SQIVND (reference sequence). The V end was cut by 6 bases, the J end by 8 bases, with 17 bases between. CDR3 coding DNA: TGTGCCAGTAGACCGGTCGGGCGGGGCGATGAGCAGTTCTTC. Protein product: CASRPVGRGDEQFF.

Ten or more counts support this clonotype. The chain employs TRBV7-8 and TRBJ2-7; D may be TRBD1 (6 bases). The ends were cut back, 0 bases at V and 2 bases at J, with 14 bases in the middle. Germline V lookup: CDR1 SGHVS, CDR2 FQNEAQ. The CDR3 length is 16 residues. The CDR3 protein is CASSLAPGDGTYEQYF. The CDR3 coding sequence is TGTGCCAGCAGCTTAGCTCCAGGGGACGGGACCTACGAGCAGTACTTC.

There are a few counts of this clonotype. The J gene is TRBJ1-3, the V gene TRBV20-1; TRBD1 might be the D (5 bases). In germline, CDR1 is DFQATT, CDR2 SNEGSKA (reference sequence). Trimming stripped 5 bases from V and 2 bases from J, with 13 bases between. This CDR3 has 14 amino acids. The CDR3 coding sequence is TGCAGTGCTCCGACAAGGGGTGCTGGAAACACCATATATTTT. Residues: CSAPTRGAGNTIYF.

In its sample, this clonotype was seen a few times. One junction end disagrees with the germline gene, perhaps due to a read error. The CDR3: CASSLGQVGERLFF. CDR3 DNA: TGTGCCAGCAGCTTGGGGCAGGTCGGGGAAAGACTGTTTTTT. The chain is built from TRBV27 and TRBJ1-4, with D perhaps TRBD1 (5 bases). The germline gives CDR1 MNHEY, CDR2 SMNVEV (reference sequence). This CDR3 is built from 14 residues.

The V call is TRBV7-9, the J call TRBJ1-2; D possibly corresponds to TRBD1 (5 bases). Trimming shortened V by 3 bases and J by 8 bases, and 10 bases separated the two germline ends. The CDR3 is 12 amino acids. Germline V gives CDR1 SEHNR, CDR2 FQNEAQ (reference sequence). CDR3 loop: CASSFTGGGYTF. CDR3 in DNA: TGTGCCAGCAGCTTCACAGGTGGGGGCTACACCTTC.

This clonotype has a handful of counts. The chain combines TRBV11-2 with TRBJ2-4; no reliable D call. V lost 5 bases and J 5 bases, leaving 13 bases between the germline ends. CDR1 is SGHAT, CDR2 FQNNGV, per germline. CDR3 length equals 14 residues. The DNA of the CDR3 is TGTGCCAGCAGCCCCTGGGCCGCGGAAAACATTCAGTACTTC. Its protein product is CASSPWAAENIQYF.

This clonotype occurred many times. The V gene is TRBV27, the J gene TRBJ2-1; 8 bases align to TRBD1. CDR1 is MNHEY, CDR2 SMNVEV, per germline (reference sequence). After removal of 2 bases from V and 4 bases from J, the junction contained 4 bases not matched to a gene. CDR3 length: 15 amino acids. The CDR3 region is CASSLRDRSYNEQFF. The CDR3 bases are TGTGCCAGCAGTTTAAGGGACAGGAGTTACAATGAGCAGTTCTTC.

This clonotype was observed at least ten times. The chain has TRBV24-1 and TRBJ2-3, with D unresolved. The CDR3 is 14 residues long. CDR1 and CDR2 (germline): KGHDR, SFDVKD. Trimming stripped 3 bases from V and 6 bases from J, with 12 bases between. CDR3: CATSDLRSKDTQYF. CDR3 nucleotides: TGTGCCACCAGTGATCTCCGCAGTAAGGATACGCAGTATTTT.

Written as DNA, the CDR3 is TGTGCCAGCAGAACAGGGACCTATAATTCACCCCTCCACTTT. Amino acids: CASRTGTYNSPLHF. The genes are TRBV25-1 and TRBJ1-6; tentatively, D is TRBD1 (6 bases). V shed 6 bases and J shed 2 bases, with 8 bases lying between them. CDR1 is MGHDK, CDR2 SYGVNS, per germline. The CDR3 sequence is 14 residues long.

The table lists this clonotype with a few counts. The rearrangement links TRBV18 to TRBJ2-5; D ambiguous. Trimming pared 4 bases from V and 5 bases from J, leaving 17 bases between. The CDR3 spans 15 residues. Germline lookup yields CDR1 KGHSH and CDR2 LQKENI. CDR3 nucleotide sequence: TGTGCCAGCTCACAAGAACTCGGGCCCTGGGAGACCCAGTACTTC. Its translation is CASSQELGPWETQYF. The full variable domain, rest sourced from reference TRBV18 and TRBJ2-5, is NAGVMQNPRHLVRRRGQEARLRCSPMKGHSHVYWYRQLPEEGLKFMVYLQKENIIDESGMPKERFSAEFPKEGPSILRIQQVVRGDSAAYFCASSQELGPWETQYFGPGTRLLVL.

This clonotype occurred many times. The chain is built from TRBV5-1 and TRBJ2-1; 9 bases line up with TRBD2. Trimming removed 0 bases from V and 5 bases from J; junction bases left unmatched: 3. The germline CDR1 and CDR2 sequences are SGHRS and YFSETQ. The CDR3 is 15 residues long. DNA of the CDR3: TGCGCCAGCAGCTTGGGGGGACTAGCCGACAATGAGCAGTTCTTC. Translated, it gives CASSLGGLADNEQFF.

This clonotype was detected ten times or more. V gene TRBV28 combines with J gene TRBJ2-7; 9 bases match TRBD2. CDR1 and CDR2 (germline): MDHEN, SYDVKM. The V segment lost 6 bases and the J segment 4 bases; nucleotides outside the gene matches: 7. The CDR3 totals 14 residues. The CDR3 protein is CASRTGLAYYEQYF. For the CDR3, the DNA is TGTGCCAGCAGGACCGGACTAGCGTATTACGAGCAGTACTTC.

Ten or more counts support this clonotype. CDR3 DNA: TGCGCCAGCTCACGACAGGGGGCGAAAGTCTCAGATACGCAGTATTTT. Amino acid sequence: CASSRQGAKVSDTQYF. The chain joins TRBV5-1 to TRBJ2-3; 10 nucleotides agree with TRBD1. CDR3 length: 16 amino acids. The V and J ends lost 7 bases and 4 bases, in that order; junction bases with no gene match: 12. In germline, CDR1 is SGHRS, CDR2 YFSETQ.